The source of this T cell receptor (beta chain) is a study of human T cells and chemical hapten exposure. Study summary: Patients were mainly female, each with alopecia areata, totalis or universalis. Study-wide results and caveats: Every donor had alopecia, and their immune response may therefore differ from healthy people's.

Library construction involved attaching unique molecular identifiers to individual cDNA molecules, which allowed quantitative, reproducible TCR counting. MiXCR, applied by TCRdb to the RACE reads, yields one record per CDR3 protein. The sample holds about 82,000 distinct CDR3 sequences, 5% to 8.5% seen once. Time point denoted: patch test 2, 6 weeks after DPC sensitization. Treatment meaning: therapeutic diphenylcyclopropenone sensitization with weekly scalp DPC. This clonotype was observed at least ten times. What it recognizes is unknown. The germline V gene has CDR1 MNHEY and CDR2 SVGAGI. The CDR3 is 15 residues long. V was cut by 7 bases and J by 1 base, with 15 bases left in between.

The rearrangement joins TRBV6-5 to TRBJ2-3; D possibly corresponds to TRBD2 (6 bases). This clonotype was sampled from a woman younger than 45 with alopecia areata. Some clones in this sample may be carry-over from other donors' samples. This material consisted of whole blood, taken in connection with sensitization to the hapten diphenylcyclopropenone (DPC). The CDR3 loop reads CASNRLGIGTDTQYF. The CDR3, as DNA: TGTGCCAGCAACCGACTAGGGATCGGCACAGATACGCAGTATTTT.